The 26 T cell receptor beta chains below were found in one sample sequenced in a study of T cell repertoires in cytomegalovirus infection. For these receptors, no antigen is known. TCRdb independently ran MiXCR on the reads; one entry per CDR3 protein. The sample includes around 50,000 distinct CDR3 sequences, over 15% of them seen just once. This sample comprised CD8+ T cells from cultured PBMCs, obtained from culture after CMV antigen stimulation. The receptors shown here come from a human donor in good health (CMV status not recorded). Some clones in this sample may be carry-over from other donors' samples.

The J gene is TRBJ1-2, the V gene TRBV6-2 or TRBV6-3, with D unresolved. The CDR3 is 16 residues long. Germline V lookup: CDR1 MNHEY, CDR2 SVGEGT. The V end lost 5 bases, the J end lost 4 bases, and 20 bases lay between the germline ends. CDR3 nucleotides: TGTGCCAGCAGTATTGCGGCTGGCGTGTCGGGCTATGGCTACACCTTC. Protein sequence: CASSIAAGVSGYGYTF.

This clonotype was observed a handful of times. The V call is TRBV7-9, the J call TRBJ2-2; unclear D gene. Germline CDR1 and CDR2: SEHNR and FQNEAQ (reference sequence). Trimming took off 5 bases at V and 9 bases at J, with 7 bases between the two ends. The CDR3 loop spans 11 amino acids. This CDR3 is CASSPARELFF. CDR3 nucleotides: TGTGCCAGCAGCCCCGCCAGGGAGCTGTTTTTT.

The chain joins TRBV12-3 or TRBV12-4 to TRBJ2-3; D uncertain. V dropped 0 bases and J dropped 6 bases, with 7 bases sitting between them. The CDR3 loop spans 13 amino acids. The CDR3 nucleotides are TGTGCCAGCAGTTTAGCGCGAGCCGATACGCAGTATTTT. It codes for CASSLARADTQYF.

The chain carries TRBV12-5 and TRBJ1-1; TRBD1 matches 8 bases. Germline trimming cut 1 base from V and 7 bases from J; bases unmatched to any gene: 14. Germline CDR1 LGHNT, CDR2 FRNRAP. The CDR3 contains 17 residues. The chain's CDR3 is CASGLAKTGDQSVEAFF. The CDR3 nucleotides are TGTGCTAGTGGTTTGGCTAAGACAGGGGATCAGTCCGTTGAAGCTTTCTTT.

This clonotype has more than one count but fewer than ten. The rearrangement uses TRBV5-6 and TRBJ2-7, with D uncertain. The CDR3 length is 13 residues. Germline CDR1 reads SGHDT; CDR2 reads YYEEEE. Between the trimmed V and J ends, which lost 1 base and 2 bases, there was a span of 7 bases. CDR3 sequence (DNA): TGTGCCAGCAGCTTGCTCAGCGCCTACGAGCAGTACTTC. As protein: CASSLLSAYEQYF.

J is TRBJ2-4 and V is TRBV20-1; D perhaps matches TRBD1 (5 bases). This CDR3 is built from 15 residues. V shed 1 base and J shed 2 bases, with 12 bases lying between them. Looked up from germline, CDR1 is DFQATT and CDR2 is SNEGSKA (reference sequence). The CDR3 here is CSARAPDTTKNIQYF. The CDR3 bases are TGCAGTGCTAGAGCCCCGGACACGACCAAAAACATTCAGTACTTC.

The rearrangement links TRBV4-3 to TRBJ2-7; 7 nucleotides align to TRBD2. The CDR3 runs 14 residues. The germline CDR1 and CDR2 sequences are LGHNA and YSLEER. V lost 6 bases to trimming and J lost 7 bases; unmatched junction nucleotides: 12. This CDR3 is CASSPGTTPLEQYF. Here the CDR3 DNA reads TGCGCCAGCAGTCCCGGGACTACTCCTTTAGAGCAGTACTTC.

V gene TRBV11-2 combines with J gene TRBJ2-3, with no clear D. The length of the CDR3 is 13 residues. Per germline, CDR1 SGHAT and CDR2 FQNNGV. V gave up 6 bases and J gave up 3 bases, with 10 bases separating them. CDR3 nucleotide sequence: TGTGCCAGCAGTTCCCTTGAGACAGATACGCAGTATTTT. It translates to CASSSLETDTQYF.

V gene TRBV6-2 or TRBV6-3 combines with J gene TRBJ2-7; 13 positions agree with TRBD2. The CDR3 is 17 residues long. CDR1 is MNHEY, CDR2 SVGEGT, per germline. V shed 0 bases and J 5 bases; nucleotides not matched to a gene: 7. The CDR3 DNA reads TGTGCCAGCAGTTACTCTCTTGGACTAGCGGGAGAAAACGAGCAGTACTTC. This gives the protein CASSYSLGLAGENEQYF.

The V gene is TRBV7-2, the J gene TRBJ1-4; no clear D. Germline V lookup: CDR1 SGHTA, CDR2 FQGNSA. The CDR3 spans 13 residues. V lost 4 bases, J lost 7 bases, and 10 bases lay in between. CDR3 region: CASSSEVREKLFF. CDR3 nucleotides: TGTGCCAGCAGCTCCGAAGTACGTGAAAAACTGTTTTTT.

A word on this clonotype: Because it lacks the conserved phenylalanine or tryptophan at the end, this CDR3 is likely a read error. Because the CDR3's place on the DNA is in doubt, the DNA is left out and the CDR3 is given as listed by TCRdb. This chain uses TRBV20-1 with TRBJ2-1; the table's D gene call, TRBD2, was not cross checked with the DNA. In germline, CDR1 is DFQATT, CDR2 SNEGSKA (reference sequence). Inclusive of both ends, the CDR3 amounts to 11 amino acids. CDR3 amino acids: CSARNPLKGAL.

This clonotype has only a few counts. CDR3 nucleotide sequence: TGTGCCAGCAGCCGTGGACAGGGGGCAATAGAGACCCAGTACTTC. Protein sequence: CASSRGQGAIETQYF. This chain links TRBV27 with TRBJ2-5; 11 bases are shared with TRBD1. Germline CDR1 MNHEY, CDR2 SMNVEV (reference sequence). This CDR3 region has 15 residues. V lost 6 bases, J lost 4 bases, and 7 bases stayed unmatched.

As to this clonotype: Mismatch with germline at one junction end may stem from a read error. The rearrangement links TRBV7-2 to TRBJ2-7, with D possibly matching TRBD1 (6 bases). The CDR3 extends over 12 amino acids. Germline CDR1 SGHTA, CDR2 FQGNSA. The CDR3 region is CASSAGTSLSNF. CDR3 nucleotides: TGTGCCAGCAGCGCCGGGACATCCCTATCAAACTTC.

The DNA for the CDR3 is TGTGCCAGCAGCAGCACAGGGGCCTCCTACAATGAGCAGTTCTTC. The encoded protein is CASSSTGASYNEQFF. The chain has TRBV27 and TRBJ2-1, with TRBD1 matching over 7 bases. The CDR3 has 15 residues. Losses at the gene ends were 6 bases for V and 0 bases for J; bases not matched to a gene: 5. Per the germline V gene, CDR1 is MNHEY and CDR2 is SMNVEV (reference sequence).

By share, this clonotype ranks as medium-sized. The chain is built from TRBV25-1 and TRBJ2-1, with 8 bases lining up with TRBD2. Looked up from germline, CDR1 is MGHDK and CDR2 is SYGVNS. The CDR3 totals 13 residues. V trimming: 11 bases; J trimming: 0 bases; junction bases outside the gene matches: 3. This CDR3 reads CASSGSSYNEQFF. CDR3 nucleotide sequence: TGTGCCTCAAGCGGGAGCTCCTACAATGAGCAGTTCTTC.

The V and J genes are TRBV7-7 and TRBJ2-7; 8 bases are shared with TRBD1. This CDR3 has 16 residues. Trimming removed 5 bases from V and 0 bases from J; junction bases left unmatched: 9. The germline V gene has CDR1 SSHAT and CDR2 FNYEAQ (reference sequence). The CDR3 bases are TGTGCCAGCAGCCCCTCGGACAGGGTCGACTCCTACGAGCAGTACTTC. Residues: CASSPSDRVDSYEQYF.

This clonotype was counted a few times. The chain uses TRBV7-8 and TRBJ2-1; 11 bases match TRBD2. Germline CDR1 and CDR2: SGHVS and FQNEAQ. V dropped 5 bases and J dropped 3; count of bases not matched to a gene: 9. The CDR3 consists of 17 residues. CDR3 protein: CASSPHRLAGRYNEQFF. The CDR3 DNA follows: TGTGCCAGCAGCCCTCATCGACTAGCGGGACGCTACAATGAGCAGTTCTTC.

There are a few counts of this clonotype. The V call is TRBV27, the J call TRBJ1-1, with D maybe TRBD1 (5 bases). Trimming removed 3 bases from V and 3 bases from J, with 14 bases in between. Germline V gene data show CDR1 as MNHEY and CDR2 as SMNVEV (reference sequence). This CDR3 is built from 15 residues. The CDR3 DNA reads TGTGCCAGCAGTTTCTCTGTCCGGGGGGACACTGAAGCTTTCTTT. It yields the protein CASSFSVRGDTEAFF.

J is TRBJ1-6 and V is TRBV6-2 or TRBV6-3; D remains unclear. V was trimmed by 0 bases and J by 0 bases, leaving 6 bases between them. There are 16 residues in the CDR3. The germline gives CDR1 MNHEY, CDR2 SVGEGT. The CDR3 DNA sequence: TGTGCCAGCAGTTACTCGGGAGACTCCTATAATTCACCCCTCCACTTT. Residues: CASSYSGDSYNSPLHF.

In its sample, this clonotype was seen a few times. This sequence joins TRBV5-6 and TRBJ2-1; the D gene is possibly TRBD2 (5 bases). Germline-derived CDR1 and CDR2 are SGHDT and YYEEEE. V lost 0 bases to trimming and J lost 6 bases, with 7 bases between them. This CDR3 is 13 amino acids long. The CDR3 spells CASSLAGGNEQFF. In DNA form, the CDR3 reads TGTGCCAGCAGCTTGGCTGGAGGCAATGAGCAGTTCTTC.

The chain carries TRBV4-3 and TRBJ2-4; 7 nucleotides line up with TRBD1. The V and J ends lost 3 bases and 1 base, in that order; junction bases with no gene match: 9. The germline gives CDR1 LGHNA, CDR2 YSLEER. The CDR3 is 17 amino acids. CDR3 in DNA: TGCGCCAGCAGCCACCGAACAGGGGATTATGCCAAAAACATTCAGTACTTC. Translation gives CASSHRTGDYAKNIQYF.

This clonotype was seen a few times. The genes are TRBV6-2 or TRBV6-3 and TRBJ2-1; the D gene is possibly TRBD2 (5 bases). Germline V CDR1 and CDR2: MNHEY, SVGEGT. This CDR3 has 12 amino acids. Between the trimmed V and J ends, which lost 5 bases and 12 bases, there was a span of 14 bases. CDR3 amino acids: CASSTGIGLQFF. As DNA, the CDR3 is TGTGCCAGCAGTACCGGGATCGGATTGCAGTTCTTC.

This chain links TRBV20-1 with TRBJ1-1; no firm D call. This CDR3 is 15 amino acids long. V lost 1 base, J lost 4 bases, and 16 bases lay in between. Germline CDR1 reads DFQATT; CDR2 reads SNEGSKA (reference sequence). CDR3 nucleotides: TGCAGTGCTAGAGGTCGGGCCCATCCAGTCACTGAAGCTTTCTTT. It codes for CSARGRAHPVTEAFF.

This chain links TRBV7-8 with TRBJ1-2; TRBD1 might be the D (5 bases). Germline CDR1 and CDR2: SGHVS and FQNEAQ. Trimming pared 5 bases from V and 4 bases from J, leaving 17 bases between. The CDR3 contains 15 residues. This chain's CDR3 is CASSPTTGGGYGYTF. CDR3 DNA sequence: TGTGCCAGCAGCCCAACAACGGGGGGAGGCTATGGCTACACCTTC.

The V gene is TRBV5-6, the J gene TRBJ2-7; the D is unclear. The CDR3 totals 15 residues. V lost 6 bases, J lost 0 bases, and 16 bases lay in between. The germline V gene encodes CDR1 SGHDT and CDR2 YYEEEE. The CDR3 is CASNKASRSSYEQYF. CDR3 DNA sequence: TGTGCCAGCAACAAAGCCTCGAGGAGCTCCTACGAGCAGTACTTC.

V usage is TRBV11-2 and J usage is TRBJ2-1; TRBD2 aligns across 10 bases. This CDR3 is 16 amino acids long. The V gene end was trimmed by 0 bases and the J gene end by 10 bases; junction bases not matched to a gene: 9. Looked up from germline, CDR1 is SGHAT and CDR2 is FQNNGV. The CDR3 region is CASSLEPSGSREEQFF. The CDR3 coding sequence is TGTGCCAGCAGCTTAGAGCCTAGCGGGAGTCGAGAGGAGCAGTTCTTC. Combining the CDR3 with reference TRBV11-2 and TRBJ2-1 gives the whole variable domain EAGVAQSPRYKIIEKRQSVAFWCNPISGHATLYWYQQILGQGPKLLIQFQNNGVVDDSQLPKDRFSAERLKGVDSTLKIQPAKLEDSAVYLCASSLEPSGSREEQFFGPGTRLTVL.